These T cell receptor beta chains were read from a single sample in a study of T cells expressing NK-cell markers. TCRdb processed the 5' RACE reads again and assigns one entry to each CDR3 protein, with no DNA. This table holds under 200,000 distinct CDR3 sequences. The specimen was blood T cells: a sorted CD56 or NKG2C T cell subset, CD4+ or CD8+ T cells, or bulk PBMC T cells (not recorded which). The receptors shown here come from a woman aged 18 to 75 in good health. Each CDR3 is given with its conserved first and last residue.

TRBJ2-7 TRBV5-1 CASSLEVGVLEQYF
TRBJ1-1 TRBV5-1 CASSWDNANTEAFF
TRBJ2-7 TRBV5-1 CASTPGQGTTYEQYF
TRBJ1-1 TRBV6-1 CASSELASTEAFF
TRBJ2-2 TRBV7-8 CASSLEVGPMTGELFF
TRBJ2-6 TRBV6-5 CASSYSGQAPPGGANVLTF
TRBJ2-3 TRBV27 CASSGSGQSTDTQYF
TRBJ2-3 TRBV20-1 CSASPQTSGVGTDTQYF
TRBJ1-5 TRBV5-1 CASSLGTDSNQPQHF
TRBJ1-2 TRBV7-3 CASSSGTGGFGYGYTF
TRBJ2-4 TRBV24-1 CATSDSDRVRNIQYF
TRBJ2-1 TRBV7-9 CASSLDPSSVHNEQFF
TRBJ2-2 TRBV19 CASSIRAGELFF
TRBJ2-3 TRBV18 CASSPPTMRGTQYF
TRBJ2-1 TRBV5-1 CASSLGLEGRDEQFF
TRBJ2-5 TRBV7-9 CASSPGQIETQYF
TRBJ2-7 TRBV12-3/TRBV12-4 CASTLGQGIYEQYF
TRBJ2-6 TRBV20-1 CSARDWTGDHSGANVLTF
TRBJ2-3 TRBV7-9 CASRRTSGSSDTQYF
TRBJ1-2 TRBV5-4 CASSTFFVGQGDYGYTF
TRBJ1-2 TRBV5-6 CASSPGRTLPGYTF
TRBJ1-5 TRBV7-8 CASSLRFGQGNQPQHF
TRBJ2-7 TRBV5-6 CASSFRRISYEQYF
TRBJ2-2 TRBV11-2 CASSPWGGQDTGELFF
TRBJ2-1 TRBV24-1 CATSDLADYPSNEQFF
TRBJ1-4 TRBV5-1 CASSLTPGNEKLFF
TRBJ2-3 TRBV7-3 CASSSPTSSGGTDTQYF
TRBJ2-7 TRBV5-1 CASGTNSYEQYF
TRBJ1-2 TRBV7-2 CASSFSQAGYTF
TRBJ2-1 TRBV15 CATSSEETLNEQFF
TRBJ1-4 TRBV5-1 CASSPNPLTVGSEKLFF
TRBJ2-5 TRBV4-1 CASSGLAGQETQYF
TRBJ2-2 TRBV9 CASSPGQETGELFF
TRBJ2-5 TRBV3-1 CASSQDATAGSRETQYF
TRBJ2-1 TRBV4-2 CASSQEMGGGLSERDEQFF
TRBJ2-3 TRBV20-1 CSANRADTQYF
TRBJ2-2 TRBV20-1 CSATGLAGVDGELFF
TRBJ2-2 TRBV24-1 CATSDGAGGTGELFF
TRBJ2-7 TRBV6-6 CASSSRIDYEQYF
TRBJ1-2 TRBV16 CASNTIREGYTF
TRBJ2-7 TRBV2 CASSDTSSGNYEQYF
TRBJ2-5 TRBV2 CASRYGTSAETQYF
TRBJ2-1 TRBV20-1 CSAKTSGGRSSYNEQFF
TRBJ1-1 TRBV18 CASSRDSAITEAFF
TRBJ1-4 TRBV2 CASRGAEVNEKLFF
TRBJ1-1 TRBV5-1 CASSNPETGGTEAFF
TRBJ2-1 TRBV10-3 CAISGTGGFDNEQFF
TRBJ2-5 TRBV4-2 CASSPGGRRETQYF
TRBJ1-1 TRBV11-2 CATPRPSGTEAFF
TRBJ2-3 TRBV12-3/TRBV12-4 CASSLRTDTQYF
TRBJ2-7 TRBV27 CASSLYTSVTYEQYF
TRBJ1-2 TRBV28 CASSFPGAHGYTF
TRBJ1-2 TRBV3-1 CASSTGTGASGYTF
TRBJ2-5 TRBV29-1 CSVEEEGRRGTQYF
TRBJ1-1 TRBV18 CASSPSGARAEAFF
TRBJ2-5 TRBV5-1 CASSPGEAVETQYF
TRBJ1-2 TRBV5-1 CASSLEADTYYGYTF
TRBJ1-5 TRBV6-2/TRBV6-3 CASSATRPNQPQHF
TRBJ2-7 TRBV12-3/TRBV12-4 CASSSGGSYPGEQYF